The 13 T cell receptor beta chains reported below all come from one sample, sequenced in a study of metastatic and nonmetastatic thyroid tumors (dated by TCRdb to 2020 to 2022). None of the patients had been given any treatment before thyroid surgery. Receptors were amplified or captured by PCR. Sequencing used an Illumina HiSeq 4000. Using fastp at Q25 and MiXCR, TCRdb reprocessed the public reads and kept productive beta chains. Counted in this sample were 46,000 or so clones; 16% of them appeared once. The ten largest clones take up approximately 21% of the sample. Sequencing used blood. These receptor sequences come from a female donor with papillary thyroid cancer or a benign thyroid nodule (not recorded which). Some clones in this sample may be carry-over from other donors' samples.

As to this clone: A much larger clone is a single base away; this may be a read error. The rearrangement links TRBV7-9 to TRBJ2-4; no clear D gene. The germline V gene encodes CDR1 SEHNR and CDR2 FQNEAQ (reference sequence). The length of the CDR3 is 16 residues. Trimming took off 5 bases at V and 0 bases at J, with 14 bases between the two ends. DNA for the CDR3: TGTGCCAGCAGCCCCAAAATCAGTATAGCCAAAAACATTCAGTACTTC. Protein sequence: CASSPKISIAKNIQYF.

This clone was observed many times. The chain has TRBV5-1 and TRBJ2-3, with 12 bases lining up with TRBD2. After removal of 0 bases from V and 7 bases from J, the junction contained 3 bases not matched to a gene. The germline gives CDR1 SGHRS, CDR2 YFSETQ. The CDR3 runs to 15 residues. CDR3 coding DNA: TGCGCCAGCAGCTTGGAGACTAGCGGGAGAAATACGCAGTATTTT. Protein: CASSLETSGRNTQYF.

This clone was counted many times. This rearrangement joins TRBV5-1 to TRBJ1-1; D gene unclear. V was trimmed by 0 bases and J by 11 bases, leaving 17 bases between them. This CDR3 contains 14 residues. CDR1 and CDR2 (germline): SGHRS, YFSETQ. The CDR3 loop is CASSLVGGDRQAFF. CDR3 coding DNA: TGCGCCAGCAGCTTGGTTGGTGGCGACCGTCAGGCTTTCTTT.

With respect to this clone: An end of the junction differs from the germline gene, which may be a read error. The rearrangement joins TRBV12-3 or TRBV12-4 to TRBJ1-4, with D uncertain. This CDR3 is 13 amino acids long. CDR3 DNA: TGTGCCAGCGGGTATACAACTAATGAAAAGCTGTTTTTT. Translation gives CASGYTTNEKLFF.

This clone has just a few counts. V is TRBV3-1 and J is TRBJ2-1; 16 nucleotides line up with TRBD2. The CDR3 loop spans 14 amino acids. The V and J ends lost 4 bases and 15 bases, in that order; junction bases with no gene match: 6. The V gene's germline CDR1 is LGHDT and CDR2 YNNKEL (reference sequence). In DNA form, the CDR3 reads TGTGCCAGCAGCCCCGGGACTAGCGGGGGGGCCGTGTTCTTC. Protein product: CASSPGTSGGAVFF.

The chain's CDR3 is CASSLGQGEAGVSYEQYF. In nucleotides, the CDR3 is TGTGCCAGCAGCTTGGGACAGGGGGAGGCGGGAGTCTCCTACGAGCAGTACTTC. This chain connects TRBV7-8 to TRBJ2-7; 11 bases agree with TRBD1. V shed 3 bases, J shed 0 bases, and the junction held 10 bases outside the gene matches. Germline V lookup: CDR1 SGHVS, CDR2 FQNEAQ. This CDR3 region has 18 residues.

This clone was picked up a small number of times. The V gene is TRBV6-7, the J gene TRBJ2-6, with 7 nucleotides matching TRBD1. TRBV6-7 is an open reading frame whose function is uncertain. Germline trimming cut 3 bases from V and 2 bases from J; bases unmatched to any gene: 10. The CDR3 runs to 18 residues. The CDR3 loop reads CASSYGTVPQPGANVLTF. CDR3 bases: TGTGCCAGCAGTTATGGGACAGTGCCACAACCTGGGGCCAACGTCCTGACTTTC.

This clone was counted between two and nine times. Distinct nucleotide sequences in the sample also encode this CDR3. The V call is TRBV27, the J call TRBJ1-2; a weak D match, TRBD1 (5 bases). Trimming took off 4 bases at V and 8 bases at J, with 17 bases between the two ends. There are 14 residues in the CDR3. The germline CDR1 and CDR2 sequences are MNHEY and SMNVEV (reference sequence). In nucleotides, the CDR3 is TGTGCCAGCAGTTATGGGGGAGCCGGGAACGGCTACACCTTC. Encoded protein: CASSYGGAGNGYTF.

In this sample, this clone turned up many times. This chain joins TRBV5-1 and TRBJ2-7; 8 positions agree with TRBD2. The length of the CDR3 is 15 residues. With 3 bases clipped from V and 4 bases from J, the junction kept 9 bases outside the gene matches. Germline-derived CDR1 and CDR2 are SGHRS and YFSETQ. The CDR3 coding sequence is TGCGCCAGCAGCTACACTAGCGGCCTCGGGTACGAGCAGTACTTC. Its translation is CASSYTSGLGYEQYF.

This clone was picked up a small number of times. V gene TRBV20-1 combines with J gene TRBJ2-7; D remains ambiguous. V lost 1 base to trimming and J lost 3 bases, with 16 bases between them. The germline V gene has CDR1 DFQATT and CDR2 SNEGSKA (reference sequence). This CDR3 is 15 amino acids long. The CDR3 nucleotides are TGCAGTGCTAGAGCCGAAGATGGATTCATCTACGAGCAGTACTTC. It codes for CSARAEDGFIYEQYF.

This clone was seen repeatedly, ten times or more. The same CDR3 can be traced to other DNA sequences in this sample. The V call is TRBV5-8, the J call TRBJ1-1; perhaps TRBD1 as D (6 bases). The CDR3 is 15 amino acids. With 0 bases removed from V and 3 bases from J, the gap between germline ends came to 12 bases. Looked up from germline, CDR1 is SGHTS and CDR2 is YDEGEE. CDR3 amino acids: CASSLDGRGDTEAFF. The CDR3 DNA reads as TGTGCCAGCAGCTTGGATGGCAGGGGAGACACTGAAGCTTTCTTT.

There are a few counts of this clone. The chain couples TRBV28 to TRBJ1-2, with 11 nucleotides matching TRBD1. Germline values: CDR1 MDHEN, CDR2 SYDVKM. The J segment lost 3 bases and the V segment lost 7 bases, leaving 7 bases of the junction unmatched. CDR3 length equals 15 residues. CDR3 sequence: CASTTGTGGDYGYTF. CDR3 coding DNA: TGTGCCAGCACGACGGGGACAGGGGGAGACTATGGCTACACCTTC.

This chain connects TRBV28 to TRBJ2-7; the D gene could be TRBD1 or TRBD2 (5 bases each). The length of the CDR3 is 13 residues. From germline, CDR1 is MDHEN and CDR2 SYDVKM. With 4 bases removed from V and 4 bases from J, the gap between germline ends came to 11 bases. The CDR3 nucleotides are TGTGCCAGCAGTTGGGGACGGGGTTACGAGCAGTACTTC. Protein: CASSWGRGYEQYF.